What follows describes a single T cell receptor (beta chain). PCR amplification relied on 60 Vbeta primers (plus 13 Jbeta primers). Measured with immunoSEQ multiplex PCR; TCRdb has only the in-frame clones, and not every one. The sample carries approximately 90,000 clones, over 60% recorded once. This sample was taken from a study of cytomegalovirus exposure and HLA in healthy donors. Whole-study context: Of 300 to 450 genotyped donors, about 81% clustered with self-reported Caucasian donors.

CDR3 length: 13 residues. Germline V gives CDR1 SGHVS, CDR2 FNYEAQ. The receptor's source is a man aged 25 to 40 in good health and CMV-seronegative. The sample taken for sequencing was PBMCs. The chain carries TRBV7-6 and TRBJ2-5; TRBD2 is a possible D gene (5 bases). Judging by the DNA end, TRBJ2-7 fits better; the J call may be wrong. The CDR3 loop reads CASSDGITYEQYF. The CDR3 DNA is TGTGCCAGCAGCGACGGGATCACCTACGAGCAGTACTTC.